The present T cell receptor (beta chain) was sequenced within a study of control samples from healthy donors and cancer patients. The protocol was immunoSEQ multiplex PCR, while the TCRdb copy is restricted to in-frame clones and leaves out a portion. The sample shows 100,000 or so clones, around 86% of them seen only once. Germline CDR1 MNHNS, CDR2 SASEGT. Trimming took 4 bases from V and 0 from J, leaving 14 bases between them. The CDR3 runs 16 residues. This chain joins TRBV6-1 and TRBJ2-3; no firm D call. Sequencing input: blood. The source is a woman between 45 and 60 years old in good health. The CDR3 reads CASSARVGFSTDTQYF. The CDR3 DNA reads TGTGCCAGCAGTGCCCGAGTTGGCTTTAGCACAGATACGCAGTATTTT.